This section outlines one TCR beta chain sequence together with its context. An amount of RNA that ranged from about 0.45 to 1 ug was reverse transcribed with random hexamers. Amplification of the TCR beta CDR3 was carried out by immunoSEQ multiplex PCR, which spanned a total of 54 Vbeta and 13 Jbeta segments. Each CDR3 protein gets one entry after TCRdb re-called the immunoSEQ multiplex PCR reads with MiXCR. Of 170,000 or so distinct CDR3 sequences in the sample, about 95% are singletons; the top ten hold approximately 0.099%. The source of the sample is a study of CD8 T cells in Susac syndrome. Overall study: Patients with Susac syndrome were therapy-naive, on corticosteroids, or on intravenous immunoglobulin alone at the time that blood was drawn.

Germline V CDR1 and CDR2: MNHEY, SMNVEV (reference sequence). V lost 3 bases to trimming and J lost 1 base; unmatched junction nucleotides: 9. The CDR3 covers 17 residues. V and J are TRBV27 and TRBJ1-1; 9 bases agree with TRBD1. The receptor was derived from a human donor with Susac syndrome. The material sequenced was CD4+ T cells from PBMCs. CDR3 nucleotides: TGTGCCAGCAGTTTTACCGGACACAGGGGGCCGAACACTGAAGCTTTCTTT. Encoded protein: CASSFTGHRGPNTEAFF.